The rows below give T cell receptor beta chains drawn from one sample of a study of cytomegalovirus exposure and HLA in healthy donors. The table came from immunoSEQ multiplex PCR; TCRdb's copy has only in-frame clones and leaves some out. The sample table includes about 51,000 clones. Sequencing was performed on PBMCs. These receptors came from a female donor in good health and CMV-seronegative. Both conserved end residues are part of each CDR3. A D gene is named only where the DNA matches it firmly.

>-|TRBV6-6|TRBJ2-5
CASSYGGGQAAETQYF
TGTGCCAGCAGTTACGGTGGAGGTCAGGCGGCAGAGACCCAGTACTTC
>-|TRBV6-6|TRBJ2-7
CASSYSDSAYEQYF
TGTGCCAGCAGTTACTCGGACAGCGCCTACGAGCAGTACTTC
>-|TRBV25-1|TRBJ2-7
CASSEGGLSYEQYF
TGTGCCAGCAGTGAAGGCGGGCTCTCCTACGAGCAGTACTTC
>TRBD2|TRBV6-1|TRBJ2-3
CASSEQLAGTDTQYF
TGTGCCAGCAGTGAACAACTAGCGGGCACAGATACGCAGTATTTT
>TRBD1|TRBV7-2|TRBJ2-5
CASSFSGTVQETQYF
TGTGCCAGCAGCTTTTCCGGGACAGTACAGGAGACCCAGTACTTC
>TRBD1|TRBV25-1|TRBJ1-5
CASSGSDRGGNQPQHF
TGTGCCAGCAGTGGCTCGGACAGGGGAGGCAATCAGCCCCAGCATTTT
>TRBD1|TRBV4-3|TRBJ1-1
CASSQEARGDTEAFF
TGCGCCAGCAGCCAAGAGGCCAGGGGGGACACTGAAGCTTTCTTT
>-|TRBV4-2|TRBJ2-7
CASSQDQGLYEQYF
TGTGCCAGCAGCCAAGATCAGGGGCTCTACGAGCAGTACTTC
>TRBD1|TRBV11-1|TRBJ1-2
CASRKGQDYYGYTF
TGTGCCAGCAGGAAAGGACAGGACTACTATGGCTACACCTTC
>TRBD1|TRBV29-1|TRBJ2-5
CSVHGQGVETQYF
TGCAGCGTTCATGGACAGGGGGTGGAGACCCAGTACTTC
>TRBD1|TRBV10-3|TRBJ2-7
CAISGGQDNEQYF
TGTGCCATCAGTGGTGGACAGGACAACGAGCAGTACTTC
>TRBD1|TRBV18|TRBJ1-1
CASSPGQGMTEAFF
TGTGCCAGCTCACCTGGACAGGGGATGACTGAAGCTTTCTTT
>-|TRBV6-1|TRBJ1-5
CASSERGSTQPQHF
TGTGCCAGCAGTGAACGGGGTAGCACTCAGCCCCAGCATTTT
>TRBD1|TRBV6-1|TRBJ2-5
CASSESSGTGGETQYF
TGTGCCAGCAGTGAAAGCTCCGGGACAGGGGGTGAGACCCAGTACTTC
>-|TRBV5-1|TRBJ2-7
CASSLGQEQYF
TGCGCCAGCAGCTTAGGACAGGAGCAGTACTTC
>-|TRBV5-1|TRBJ2-7
CASTPTGTSYEQYF
TGCGCCAGCACCCCCACAGGGACGAGCTACGAGCAGTACTTC
>TRBD1|TRBV2|TRBJ2-1
CASSDGTGGIPNEQFF
TGTGCCAGCAGTGATGGGACAGGGGGCATCCCCAATGAGCAGTTCTTC
>TRBD1|TRBV30|TRBJ1-1
CAWSNRGYTEAFF
TGTGCCTGGAGTAACAGGGGATACACTGAAGCTTTCTTT
>-|TRBV5-1|TRBJ1-5
CASSLDGQGNQPQHF
TGCGCCAGCAGCTTGGATGGGCAGGGGAATCAGCCCCAGCATTTT
>-|TRBV6-5|TRBJ1-1
CASSGQRYTEAFF
TGTGCCAGCAGCGGACAGAGATACACTGAAGCTTTCTTT
>TRBD1|TRBV15|TRBJ1-1
CATSLDRANTEAFF
TGTGCCACCAGCCTGGACAGGGCGAACACTGAAGCTTTCTTT
>TRBD1|TRBV7-2|TRBJ1-4
CASSRTSTGGGGEKLFF
TGTGCCAGCAGCCGGACCTCAACAGGGGGCGGGGGGGAAAAACTGTTTTTT
>-|TRBV30|TRBJ2-1
CAWTEPPTEQFF
TGTGCCTGGACCGAGCCCCCGACAGAGCAGTTCTTC
>TRBD2|TRBV30|TRBJ2-3
CAWSLAGGTDTQYF
TGTGCCTGGAGCCTAGCGGGGGGGACAGATACGCAGTATTTT
>TRBD2|TRBV4-1|TRBJ2-1
CASSQDPGTSGMSRYEQFF
TGCGCCAGCAGCCAAGATCCCGGGACTAGCGGGATGTCGAGGTATGAGCAGTTCTTC
>-|TRBV10-3|TRBJ1-1
CAIREWTGWNTEAFF
TGTGCCATCAGGGAGTGGACGGGGTGGAACACTGAAGCTTTCTTT
>TRBD1|TRBV29-1|TRBJ1-1
CSGRVQGGTEAFF
TGCAGCGGGAGGGTACAGGGGGGCACTGAAGCTTTCTTT
>-|TRBV5-1|TRBJ2-2
CASSLKSSATGELFF
TGCGCCAGCAGCTTGAAGTCCAGCGCTACCGGGGAGCTGTTTTTT
>-|TRBV7-3|TRBJ2-1
CASSSAGQGGNEQFF
TGTGCCAGCAGCTCCGCCGGACAGGGAGGGAATGAGCAGTTCTTC
>-|TRBV13|TRBJ2-1
CASSSSLGEDNEQFF
TGTGCCAGCAGCTCTTCACTAGGAGAAGACAATGAGCAGTTCTTC
>-|TRBV4-3|TRBJ2-6
CASSQETGSGANVLTF
TGCGCCAGCAGCCAAGAAACAGGGTCCGGGGCCAACGTCCTGACTTTC
>TRBD1|TRBV4-3|TRBJ1-1
CASSQDISFGTVTEAFF
TGCGCCAGCAGCCAAGATATATCCTTCGGGACAGTGACTGAAGCTTTCTTT
>TRBD1|TRBV28|TRBJ1-1
CASSSRDRSSEAFF
TGTGCCAGCAGTTCCCGGGACAGGTCCTCTGAAGCTTTCTTT
>-|TRBV29-1|TRBJ1-2
CSVARDNYGYTF
TGCAGCGTTGCCCGGGATAACTATGGCTACACCTTC
>-|TRBV27|TRBJ2-7
CASSLSQQPFYEQYF
TGTGCCAGCAGCTTGTCACAACAGCCGTTCTACGAGCAGTACTTC
>TRBD2|TRBV5-1|TRBJ2-1
CASSLAGLAGQQFF
TGCGCCAGCAGCTTGGCGGGACTAGCGGGACAGCAGTTCTTC
>-|TRBV9|TRBJ1-1
CASSVGPGGTEAFF
TGTGCCAGCAGCGTAGGACCCGGGGGCACTGAAGCTTTCTTT
>-|TRBV4-3|TRBJ1-2
CASSQDNWQAGYGYTF
TGCGCCAGCAGCCAAGATAACTGGCAGGCCGGCTATGGCTACACCTTC
>-|TRBV4-3|TRBJ1-1
CASSQDGGTEAFF
TGCGCCAGCAGCCAAGATGGGGGGACTGAAGCTTTCTTT
>-|TRBV18|TRBJ1-1
CASSPIQGDEAEAFF
TGTGCCAGCTCACCTATACAGGGTGATGAGGCTGAAGCTTTCTTT
>-|TRBV4-2|TRBJ1-1
CASSQGTVNTEAFF
TGTGCCAGCAGCCAAGGGACAGTAAACACTGAAGCTTTCTTT
>TRBD1|TRBV7-8|TRBJ1-5
CASSLMGQGYNQPQHF
TGTGCCAGCAGCTTAATGGGACAGGGCTACAATCAGCCCCAGCATTTT
>-|TRBV5-1|TRBJ2-2
CASSLAGRSRELFF
TGCGCCAGCAGCTTAGCGGGTAGGAGTAGGGAGCTGTTTTTT
>-|TRBV4-3|TRBJ1-2
CASSQVTGSLGYGYTF
TGCGCCAGCAGCCAAGTAACAGGCTCCCTAGGCTATGGCTACACCTTC
>TRBD1|TRBV6-1|TRBJ2-7
CASSEYPDRVLYEQYF
TGTGCCAGCAGTGAATACCCGGACAGGGTACTCTACGAGCAGTACTTC
>-|TRBV18|TRBJ2-7
CASSILDTSPLEQYF
TGTGCCAGCTCGATTCTCGACACCTCCCCTTTGGAGCAGTACTTC
>TRBD1|TRBV14|TRBJ1-2
CASSQGQNYGYTF
TGTGCCAGCAGCCAGGGACAGAACTATGGCTACACCTTC
>-|TRBV29-1|TRBJ2-2
CSVRAGLSNTGELFF
TGCAGCGTCCGCGCAGGACTTTCGAACACCGGGGAGCTGTTTTTT
>TRBD2|TRBV18|TRBJ2-2
CASSPSLAGGANTGELFF
TGTGCCAGCTCACCGTCACTAGCGGGAGGAGCGAACACCGGGGAGCTGTTTTTT
>TRBD1|TRBV5-4|TRBJ2-2
CASSRGQGATGELFF
TGTGCCAGCAGTCGGGGACAGGGTGCCACCGGGGAGCTGTTTTTT
>TRBD2|TRBV5-6|TRBJ2-7
CASSLTSREQYF
TGTGCCAGCAGCCTGACTAGCAGGGAGCAGTACTTC
>-|TRBV7-2|TRBJ2-7
CASSLEALASHEQYF
TGTGCCAGCAGCTTAGAGGCCCTAGCCTCCCACGAGCAGTACTTC
>-|TRBV18|TRBJ1-2
CASSPSYGYTF
TGTGCCAGCTCCCCTAGCTATGGCTACACCTTC